The rows below give T cell receptor beta chains drawn from one sample of a study of blood T cell repertoires in COVID-19. The repertoire was sequenced with immunoSEQ multiplex PCR; TCRdb's copy has only in-frame clones and lacks some. The sample comprises roughly 200,000 clones, about 85% of which are singletons, and about a sixth rests with the top ten. The material sequenced was peripheral blood. These receptors originate from a woman of 80 years or more with active or convalescent COVID-19. The CDR3 runs from the conserved cysteine through the conserved F or W. Fields, in order: clone size, D gene, V gene, J gene, CDR3 DNA, CDR3 protein. A D gene is named only where the DNA matches it firmly. A clone size is listed for some rows: how often the clone was seen (once, few, many), or a class if it is expanded.

clone size: -
D gene: -
V gene: TRBV5-1
J gene: TRBJ1-1
CDR3 DNA: TGCGCCAGCAGCTTGGCGGGGAGCACTGAAGCTTTCTTT
CDR3 protein: CASSLAGSTEAFF

clone size: -
D gene: -
V gene: TRBV10-3
J gene: TRBJ2-6
CDR3 DNA: TGTGCCATCAGTGGAATGGGGGGGCCGGCTGGGGCCAACGTCCTGACTTTC
CDR3 protein: CAISGMGGPAGANVLTF

clone size: -
D gene: -
V gene: TRBV3-1/TRBV3-2
J gene: TRBJ2-5
CDR3 DNA: TGTGCCAGCAGCCAGGCGGGAACCCAAGAGACCCAGTACTTC
CDR3 protein: CASSQAGTQETQYF

clone size: -
D gene: -
V gene: TRBV7-2
J gene: TRBJ2-6
CDR3 DNA: TGTGCCAGCAGCCGGGTCGGAGGGCGCTCTGGGGCCAACGTCCTGACTTTC
CDR3 protein: CASSRVGGRSGANVLTF

clone size: -
D gene: -
V gene: TRBV3-1/TRBV3-2
J gene: TRBJ1-2
CDR3 DNA: TGTGCCAGCAGCCAAGACGCAGTCAAAAGTCGCGGGGGCTACACCTTC
CDR3 protein: CASSQDAVKSRGGYTF

clone size: once
D gene: TRBD1
V gene: TRBV29-1
J gene: TRBJ2-7
CDR3 DNA: TGCAGCGTTGAACTTTACAACAGGGGCCGGGGTTCGCAGTACTTC
CDR3 protein: CSVELYNRGRGSQYF

clone size: -
D gene: TRBD2
V gene: TRBV7-2
J gene: TRBJ2-1
CDR3 DNA: TGTGCCAGCAAGATGCGACTAGCGGGACTGAATGAGCAGTTCTTC
CDR3 protein: CASKMRLAGLNEQFF

clone size: few
D gene: -
V gene: TRBV6-5
J gene: TRBJ1-2
CDR3 DNA: TGTGCCAGCAGTTCGGGCAGGGCTGGCTACACCTTC
CDR3 protein: CASSSGRAGYTF

clone size: -
D gene: -
V gene: TRBV30
J gene: TRBJ2-5
CDR3 DNA: TGTGCCTGGAGTGTACAGGGTGCGGAGACCCAGTACTTC
CDR3 protein: CAWSVQGAETQYF

clone size: once
D gene: -
V gene: TRBV29-1
J gene: TRBJ2-5
CDR3 DNA: TGCAGCGTTGACGGAGGCCAAGAGACCCAGTACTTC
CDR3 protein: CSVDGGQETQYF

clone size: -
D gene: TRBD2
V gene: TRBV11-2
J gene: TRBJ2-7
CDR3 DNA: TGTGCCAGCAGCTCCGAGTGGGCTAGCGGGATAGGAGACTACGAGCAGTACTTC
CDR3 protein: CASSSEWASGIGDYEQYF

clone size: -
D gene: -
V gene: TRBV10-3
J gene: TRBJ2-7
CDR3 DNA: TGTGCCATCAAGGCAGGCTCCTACGAGCAGTACTTC
CDR3 protein: CAIKAGSYEQYF

clone size: -
D gene: TRBD2
V gene: TRBV11-3
J gene: TRBJ2-5
CDR3 DNA: TGTGCCAGCAGCTTAAAACTAGCGGGGACCCAGTACTTC
CDR3 protein: CASSLKLAGTQYF

clone size: -
D gene: -
V gene: TRBV6-2/TRBV6-3
J gene: TRBJ2-7
CDR3 DNA: TGTGCCAGCAGTGGTGGACAGCGGGGCGAGCAGTACTTC
CDR3 protein: CASSGGQRGEQYF

clone size: -
D gene: -
V gene: TRBV28
J gene: TRBJ1-1
CDR3 DNA: TGTGCCAGCAGCCGGACCTTAGGGGCGACGACTGAAGCTTTCTTT
CDR3 protein: CASSRTLGATTEAFF

clone size: once
D gene: -
V gene: TRBV7-2
J gene: TRBJ2-2
CDR3 DNA: TGTGCCAGCAGCTTAGCAGGCAGGGCGACCGGGGAGCTGTTTTTT
CDR3 protein: CASSLAGRATGELFF

clone size: many
D gene: TRBD1
V gene: TRBV15
J gene: TRBJ1-1
CDR3 DNA: TGTGCCACCAGCAGCCGAAGGACAGGGACCCGGAACACTGAAGCTTTCTTT
CDR3 protein: CATSSRRTGTRNTEAFF

clone size: -
D gene: -
V gene: TRBV25-1
J gene: TRBJ2-7
CDR3 DNA: TGTGCCAGCAGTGCCATCTCCTACGAGCAGTACTTC
CDR3 protein: CASSAISYEQYF

clone size: -
D gene: TRBD2
V gene: TRBV7-9
J gene: TRBJ2-1
CDR3 DNA: TGTGCCAGCAGCTTAGAACGCGGGGGCTACAATGAGCAGTTCTTC
CDR3 protein: CASSLERGGYNEQFF

clone size: -
D gene: -
V gene: TRBV30
J gene: TRBJ1-5
CDR3 DNA: TGTGCCTGGTCGCCAGACAGTTTTTTTCGGCCCCAGCATTTT
CDR3 protein: CAWSPDSFFRPQHF

clone size: -
D gene: -
V gene: TRBV20-1
J gene: TRBJ2-3
CDR3 DNA: TGCAGTGGGGGGGATCATGGGACGCAGTATTTT
CDR3 protein: CSGGDHGTQYF

clone size: -
D gene: -
V gene: TRBV12-3/TRBV12-4
J gene: TRBJ2-5
CDR3 DNA: TGTGCCAGCAACTCGCGGTTTGGAGAGACCCAGTACTTC
CDR3 protein: CASNSRFGETQYF

clone size: -
D gene: -
V gene: TRBV4-1
J gene: TRBJ2-1
CDR3 DNA: TGCGCCAGCAGCCAAGTTTTTCAGAAGCAGTTCTTC
CDR3 protein: CASSQVFQKQFF

clone size: -
D gene: -
V gene: TRBV19
J gene: TRBJ2-7
CDR3 DNA: TGTGCCAGTAGTATTCCTACCAGGGCGTACGAGCAGTACTTC
CDR3 protein: CASSIPTRAYEQYF

clone size: -
D gene: TRBD2
V gene: TRBV5-4
J gene: TRBJ2-1
CDR3 DNA: TGTGCCAGCAGCATAAGACTAGCGGGAGGGTACAATGAGCAGTTCTTC
CDR3 protein: CASSIRLAGGYNEQFF